Reported below is one T cell receptor (beta chain). This entry comes from a study of patients and donors after allogeneic stem cell transplantation. TCRdb passed the RT-PCR reads through MiXCR, listing each CDR3 protein once. The sample has 160,000 or so distinct CDR3 sequences, 24% seen once. Germline V gives CDR1 SGHTA, CDR2 FQGNSA. CDR3 size: 16 residues. The V and J ends lost 5 bases and 7 bases, in that order; junction bases with no gene match: 7. Sequencing used blood, either unsorted or a sorted T cell fraction (not recorded which). This TCR was recovered from a human donor who was either an allogeneic HSCT recipient or a stem cell or donor lymphocyte infusion donor (not recorded which). It is not recorded whose cells these are; they may come from a transplant donor. The chain carries TRBV7-2 and TRBJ2-1; 14 nucleotides agree with TRBD2. This chain's CDR3 is CASSHVGLAGVNEQFF. The CDR3 DNA follows: TGTGCCAGCAGCCATGTGGGACTAGCGGGGGTGAATGAGCAGTTCTTC.